The 26 T cell receptor beta chains below all came from one sample that was sequenced in a study of identical twins. TCRdb called the 5' RACE reads again in MiXCR, with one record for every CDR3 protein. The data show 500,000 to 650,000 distinct CDR3 sequences, just over 7% seen once. This sample was shared with a second study, whose subject was yellow fever vaccine responses in identical twins.

The specimen sequenced was PBMCs. Receptors originate from a woman between 18 and 29 years old in good health.

This rearrangement joins TRBV2 to TRBJ2-5; a weak D match, TRBD2 (6 bases). The CDR3 is 14 residues long. Germline V CDR1 and CDR2: SNHLY, FYNNEI. Trimming removed 10 bases at V and 0 bases at J, with 15 bases between. The CDR3, as DNA: TGTGCCAACGAGGGCGGGGAGAACCAAGAGACCCAGTACTTC. Its protein is CANEGGENQETQYF.

The chain uses TRBV20-1 and TRBJ2-2; D is possibly TRBD2 (6 bases). The length of the CDR3 is 15 residues. V gave up 6 bases and J gave up 1 base, with 15 bases separating them. CDR1 is DFQATT and CDR2 is SNEGSKA in the germline V gene (reference sequence). Here the CDR3 reads CSAWDSDMNTGELFF. CDR3 in DNA: TGCAGTGCCTGGGACTCAGATATGAACACCGGGGAGCTGTTTTTT.

This clonotype has ten or more counts. The chain couples TRBV20-1 to TRBJ1-1; TRBD1 matches 7 bases. This CDR3 is 13 amino acids long. In germline, CDR1 is DFQATT, CDR2 SNEGSKA (reference sequence). V shed 0 bases and J 8 bases; nucleotides not matched to a gene: 6. The CDR3 nucleotides read TGCAGTGCTAGAGATCCCCGACAGGGCGAAGCTTTCTTT. This gives the protein CSARDPRQGEAFF.

This chain connects TRBV5-1 to TRBJ2-6, with D perhaps TRBD1 (6 bases). Germline-derived CDR1 and CDR2 are SGHRS and YFSETQ. With 5 bases removed from V and 0 bases from J, the gap between germline ends came to 24 bases. The CDR3 totals 20 residues. CDR3 in DNA: TGCGCCAGCAGAGTTTATTGGGGGCCCGGTCCTCTCTCTGGGGCCAACGTCCTGACTTTC. It encodes CASRVYWGPGPLSGANVLTF.

The chain couples TRBV29-1 to TRBJ2-7, with D maybe TRBD2 (5 bases). Trimming cost V 2 bases and J 1 base, with 9 bases left between them. This CDR3 spans 13 amino acids. Germline V gene lookup returns CDR1 SQVTM and CDR2 ANQGSEA. The DNA of the CDR3 is TGCAGCGTTGAAACGGGAAAATCCTACGAGCAGTACTTC. Encoded protein: CSVETGKSYEQYF.

This clonotype was recorded a few times. J is TRBJ2-7 and V is TRBV29-1; TRBD2 matches at 10 bases. The length of the CDR3 is 14 residues. V lost 7 bases, J lost 2 bases, and 8 bases stayed unmatched. Germline V CDR1 and CDR2: SQVTM, ANQGSEA. CDR3 loop: CSAKQAGGTYEQYF. The CDR3 DNA follows: TGCAGCGCCAAACAAGCGGGAGGGACCTACGAGCAGTACTTC.

The rearrangement links TRBV24-1 to TRBJ2-7, with a possible D match to TRBD1 (5 bases). Germline values: CDR1 KGHDR, CDR2 SFDVKD. The length of the CDR3 is 13 residues. Trimming took 4 bases from V and 3 from J, leaving 9 bases between them. Here the CDR3 DNA reads TGTGCCACCAGTGACCCGGACAACTACGAGCAGTACTTC. Its protein product is CATSDPDNYEQYF.

This clonotype turned up a few times. The CDR3 nucleotides are TGCGCCAGCAGCTCCCTTACAGGGTCCTACGAGCAGTACTTC. Its protein product is CASSSLTGSYEQYF. J is TRBJ2-7 and V is TRBV5-1, with a weak D call TRBD1 (6 bases). Germline-derived CDR1 and CDR2 are SGHRS and YFSETQ. The CDR3 contains 14 residues. V was pared by 3 bases and J by 1 base, with 11 bases between.

This clonotype was found many times. The rearrangement uses TRBV29-1 and TRBJ2-7; 8 nucleotides match TRBD2. The CDR3 sequence is 13 residues long. Germline CDR1 and CDR2: SQVTM and ANQGSEA. V was clipped by 7 bases and J by 4 bases; unmatched bases: 9. The CDR3 region is CSALGLEEYEQYF. CDR3 nucleotides: TGCAGCGCCCTGGGACTAGAAGAATACGAGCAGTACTTC.

This clonotype was recorded a few times. This chain connects TRBV12-5 to TRBJ2-6; D unresolved. Germline CDR1 and CDR2: LGHNT and FRNRAP. Trimming stripped 5 bases from V and 2 bases from J, with 4 bases between. This CDR3 has 13 amino acids. This chain's CDR3 is CASGDTGANVLTF. CDR3 sequence (DNA): TGTGCTAGTGGTGACACTGGGGCCAACGTCCTGACTTTC. Combining the CDR3 with reference TRBV12-5 and TRBJ2-6 gives the whole variable domain DARVTQTPRHKVTEMGQEVTMRCQPILGHNTVFWYRQTMMQGLELLAYFRNRAPLDDSGMPKDRFSAEMPDATLATLKIQPSEPRDSAVYFCASGDTGANVLTFGAGSRLTVL.

In its sample, this clonotype was seen many times. This chain joins TRBV3-1 and TRBJ1-1; TRBD1 aligns across 9 bases. The CDR3 spans 16 residues. The germline V gene has CDR1 LGHDT and CDR2 YNNKEL (reference sequence). The V segment lost 2 bases and the J segment 3 bases; nucleotides outside the gene matches: 7. The CDR3: CASSQPTGGKDTEAFF. Written as DNA, the CDR3 is TGTGCCAGCAGCCAACCGACAGGGGGGAAGGACACTGAAGCTTTCTTT.

Many counts were recorded for this clonotype. This chain links TRBV3-1 with TRBJ1-1, with D hard to call. Trimming removed 0 bases from V and 6 bases from J, with 8 bases in between. Germline V gene data show CDR1 as LGHDT and CDR2 as YNNKEL (reference sequence). CDR3 length: 13 residues. CDR3 DNA: TGTGCCAGCAGCCAAGATTTAGGGCCTGAAGCTTTCTTT. It is translated as CASSQDLGPEAFF.

Ten or more counts support this clonotype. The V call is TRBV28, the J call TRBJ1-2; a possible D gene is TRBD1 (5 bases). Per the germline V gene, CDR1 is MDHEN and CDR2 is SYDVKM. V lost 3 bases to trimming and J lost 8 bases, with 25 bases between them. CDR3 length: 17 amino acids. CDR3 DNA: TGTGCCAGCAGTTTGGTCGACGGGACTCATACATGGAAGGGCTACACCTTC. Translation: CASSLVDGTHTWKGYTF.

This clonotype was picked up many times. The chain combines TRBV12-3 or TRBV12-4 with TRBJ1-1; D is unresolved. The CDR3 length is 13 residues. V was cut by 5 bases and J by 8 bases, with 15 bases left in between. Here the CDR3 reads CASSTLKSTEAFF. For the CDR3, the DNA is TGTGCCAGCAGTACCCTTAAGTCAACCGAAGCTTTCTTT.

This clonotype has at least ten counts. The rearrangement links TRBV5-1 to TRBJ1-2; D is perhaps TRBD1 (5 bases). The CDR3 sequence is 16 residues long. CDR1 is SGHRS and CDR2 is YFSETQ in the germline V gene. V dropped 0 bases and J dropped 6 bases, with 18 bases sitting between them. The CDR3 loop reads CASSLVLGRGVDGYTF. CDR3 in DNA: TGCGCCAGCAGCTTGGTTCTTGGTAGGGGTGTCGATGGCTACACCTTC.

This clonotype was detected ten times or more. The CDR3 region is CASRLPGTAEAFF. Written as DNA, the CDR3 is TGTGCCAGCAGATTACCAGGGACAGCTGAAGCTTTCTTT. This chain connects TRBV12-3 or TRBV12-4 to TRBJ1-1, with 7 nucleotides matching TRBD1. V was clipped by 6 bases and J by 6 bases; unmatched bases: 7. The CDR3 is 13 amino acids.

The gene calls are TRBV29-1 and TRBJ2-5; 11 bases are a match to TRBD2. Losses at the gene ends were 0 bases for V and 7 bases for J; bases not matched to a gene: 13. The CDR3 totals 17 residues. From germline, CDR1 is SQVTM and CDR2 ANQGSEA. The CDR3 protein is CSVEDRSASGRSGTQYF. For the CDR3, the DNA is TGCAGCGTTGAAGATCGTTCCGCTAGCGGGAGGAGTGGGACCCAGTACTTC.

This clonotype has only a few counts. The V and J genes are TRBV5-1 and TRBJ2-6, with unresolved D. CDR1 SGHRS and CDR2 YFSETQ come from the germline V gene. The CDR3 sequence is 15 residues long. V was shortened by 4 bases and J by 3 bases, with 11 bases between the two germline ends. The CDR3 region has the DNA TGCGCCAGCAGCCCGGGCTGGGATGGGGCCAACGTCCTGACTTTC. Translation gives CASSPGWDGANVLTF.

This clonotype turned up a few times. V gene TRBV14 combines with J gene TRBJ2-1, with a tentative D call TRBD1 (5 bases). CDR3 size: 16 residues. Trimming took off 0 bases at V and 1 base at J, with 10 bases between the two ends. Germline V gives CDR1 SGHDN, CDR2 FVKESK. In DNA, the CDR3 is TGTGCCAGCAGCCAAGATTGGCAGGGTTCCTACAATGAGCAGTTCTTC. Protein sequence: CASSQDWQGSYNEQFF.

This clonotype has a handful of counts. V gene TRBV12-3 or TRBV12-4 combines with J gene TRBJ2-5; TRBD2 agrees at 8 bases. V lost 6 bases to trimming and J lost 9 bases; unmatched junction nucleotides: 12. The CDR3 sequence is 14 residues long. Written as DNA, the CDR3 is TGTGCCAGCAGCCCACGGGGGGGAGGGACTGCCCAGTACTTC. Encoded protein: CASSPRGGGTAQYF.

This clonotype was seen more than once but under ten times. The rearrangement links TRBV10-3 to TRBJ2-1; D gene ambiguous. V shed 4 bases and J shed 1 base, with 8 bases lying between them. The CDR3 runs to 14 residues. The germline V gene has CDR1 ENHRY and CDR2 SYGVKD. The CDR3 nucleotides are TGTGCCATCAGTGCCACGGAGTCCTACAATGAGCAGTTCTTC. Translating gives CAISATESYNEQFF.

The gene calls are TRBV20-1 and TRBJ2-6, with 11 bases lining up with TRBD1. The junction had 6 bases not matched to a gene; V was cut back by 4 bases and J by 1 base. Germline assignment: CDR1 DFQATT and CDR2 SNEGSKA (reference sequence). The CDR3 spans 17 residues. The CDR3 loop is CSAMRDRGLSGANVLTF. Here the CDR3 DNA reads TGCAGTGCTATGCGGGACAGGGGGTTATCTGGGGCCAACGTCCTGACTTTC.

This clonotype was detected a few times. The gene calls are TRBV5-1 and TRBJ2-1; no clear D. The CDR3 is made up of 14 amino acids. Per the germline V gene, CDR1 is SGHRS and CDR2 is YFSETQ. V lost 2 bases and J 5 bases, leaving 11 bases between the germline ends. DNA for the CDR3: TGCGCCAGCAGCTTTTTCCGGAAAGACAATGAGCAGTTCTTC. Translating gives CASSFFRKDNEQFF.

The chain uses TRBV25-1 and TRBJ2-5; D uncertain. This CDR3 has 15 amino acids. The V end was cut by 1 base, the J end by 0 bases, with 9 bases between. CDR1 is MGHDK and CDR2 is SYGVNS in the germline V gene. CDR3: CASSEFVTDQETQYF. For the CDR3, the DNA is TGTGCCAGCAGTGAATTCGTAACAGACCAAGAGACCCAGTACTTC. Looking up the rest from reference TRBV25-1 and TRBJ2-5 gives the full variable domain: EADIYQTPRYLVIGTGKKITLECSQTMGHDKMYWYQQDPGMELHLIHYSYGVNSTEKGDLSSESTVSRIRTEHFPLTLESARPSHTSQYLCASSEFVTDQETQYFGPGTRLLVL.

This clonotype showed up just a few times. The chain links TRBV7-9 to TRBJ2-5; 9 positions agree with TRBD1. The ends lost 6 bases at V and 1 base at J; junction bases unmatched: 3. Germline loops: CDR1 SEHNR, CDR2 FQNEAQ (reference sequence). This CDR3 region has 14 residues. The CDR3 coding sequence is TGTGCCAGCAGTCGGACAGGGGCCCAAGAGACCCAGTACTTC. Residues: CASSRTGAQETQYF. The full variable domain, rest sourced from reference TRBV7-9 and TRBJ2-5, is DTGVSQNPRHKITKRGQNVTFRCDPISEHNRLYWYRQTLGQGPEFLTYFQNEAQLEKSRLLSDRFSAERPKGSFSTLEIQRTEQGDSAMYLCASSRTGAQETQYFGPGTRLLVL.

This clonotype was picked up many times. The chain recombines TRBV12-3 or TRBV12-4 with TRBJ2-2, with a weak D call TRBD2 (6 bases). This CDR3 region has 15 residues. The germline V and J ends were trimmed by 6 bases and 0 bases, with 11 bases remaining between them. The CDR3 sequence is CASSPPGANTGELFF. CDR3 sequence (DNA): TGTGCCAGCAGCCCCCCGGGAGCGAACACCGGGGAGCTGTTTTTT.